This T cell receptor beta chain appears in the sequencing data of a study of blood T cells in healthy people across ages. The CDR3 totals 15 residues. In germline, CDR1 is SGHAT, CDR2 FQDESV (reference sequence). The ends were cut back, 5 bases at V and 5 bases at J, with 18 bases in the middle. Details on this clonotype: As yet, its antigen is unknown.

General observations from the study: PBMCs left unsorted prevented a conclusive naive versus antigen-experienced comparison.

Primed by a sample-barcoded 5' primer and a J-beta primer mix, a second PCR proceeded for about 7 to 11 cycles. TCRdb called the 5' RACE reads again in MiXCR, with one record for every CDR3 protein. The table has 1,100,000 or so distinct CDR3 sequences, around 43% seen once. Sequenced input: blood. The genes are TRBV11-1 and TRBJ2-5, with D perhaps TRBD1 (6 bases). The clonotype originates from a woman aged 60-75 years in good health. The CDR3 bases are TGTGCCAGCAGCCCCGTTCAGGGGTCAGGGGAGACCCAGTACTTC. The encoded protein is CASSPVQGSGETQYF.